A selection of T cell receptor beta chains follows, all from one sample in a study of blood T cell repertoires in COVID-19. Sequencing used immunoSEQ multiplex PCR; TCRdb keeps in-frame clones, though not all of them. Of about 150,000 clones listed, approximately 90% were seen once; the top ten hold roughly 4.3%. The sequencing input was PBMCs or T cells enriched from blood (not recorded which). These receptors originate from a man aged 45 to 65 who had recovered from COVID-19. Each CDR3 is given with its conserved first and last residue. A D gene is named only where the DNA matches it firmly. Clone size is stated in some rows and not others, as once, few, many or a class when expanded.

D gene,clone size,V gene,J gene,CDR3 DNA,CDR3 protein
NA,NA,TRBV24-1,TRBJ2-1,TGTGCCACCAGTACTGTGCGGGAACCCTACAATGAGCAGTTCTTC,CATSTVREPYNEQFF
TRBD1,NA,TRBV15,TRBJ2-5,TGTGCCACCAGCAGACCGGGACAGGGGGGGTGGACCCAGTACTTC,CATSRPGQGGWTQYF
NA,NA,TRBV19,TRBJ1-5,TGTGCCAGTAGTATAGCCAATAATCAGCCCCAGCATTTT,CASSIANNQPQHF
NA,NA,TRBV11-3,TRBJ2-1,TGTGCCAGCAGTCCTAAACAGAGATCCTACAATGAGCAGTTCTTC,CASSPKQRSYNEQFF
NA,NA,TRBV2,TRBJ1-1,TGTGCCAGCACGGAGGAGAGGACTGAAGCTTTCTTT,CASTEERTEAFF
NA,NA,TRBV28,TRBJ1-2,TGTGCCAGCAGTCTTGGCCTCGACAGGCGCAAGACCTTC,CASSLGLDRRKTF
TRBD1,NA,TRBV19,TRBJ2-7,TGTGCCAGTAGCTGGACAGGGTTATCCTACGAGCAGTACTTC,CASSWTGLSYEQYF
TRBD1,NA,TRBV19,TRBJ2-1,TGTGCCAGTAGACAAAGGGGGACAGGTAAGGGTGAGCAGTTCTTC,CASRQRGTGKGEQFF
NA,NA,TRBV15,TRBJ2-1,TGTGCCACCAGCTCCGCCTACAATGAGCAGTTCTTC,CATSSAYNEQFF
NA,NA,TRBV19,TRBJ2-3,TGTGCCAGTCGGGACGGTGGGGCGGGGAACACAGATACGCAGTATTTT,CASRDGGAGNTDTQYF
NA,NA,TRBV4-1,TRBJ1-3,TGCGCCAGCAGCCAATTCACTGGCGGAGGGGGAAACACCATATATTTT,CASSQFTGGGGNTIYF
TRBD1,NA,TRBV11-2,TRBJ1-3,TGTGCCAGCAGCCCCGGGACAGGGGGCATTGGAAACACCATATATTTT,CASSPGTGGIGNTIYF
TRBD1,once,TRBV10-3,TRBJ1-5,TGTGCCATAGGGGTCGGGACAGCCGATCAGCCCCAGCATTTT,CAIGVGTADQPQHF
TRBD1,NA,TRBV6-2/TRBV6-3,TRBJ1-6,TGTGCCAGCAGTTACGGGTCGGGACAGTTCGGCTCACCCCTCCACTTT,CASSYGSGQFGSPLHF
TRBD1,NA,TRBV11-3,TRBJ1-3,TGTGCCACATACCCAGGGGGTCCTGGAAACACCATATATTTT,CATYPGGPGNTIYF
TRBD1,NA,TRBV2,TRBJ1-6,TGTGCCAGCGTTGCGGACAGGGGCCTTAATTCACCCCTCCACTTT,CASVADRGLNSPLHF
TRBD2,NA,TRBV3-1/TRBV3-2,TRBJ2-5,TGTGCCAGCAGCCTGCGGGGGGGAGGAGGAGAGACCCAGTACTTC,CASSLRGGGGETQYF
TRBD1,NA,TRBV28,TRBJ1-2,TGTGCCAGCAGTTTGGGCAGGGGGCTTACCCAGTATGGCTACACCTTC,CASSLGRGLTQYGYTF
TRBD2,NA,TRBV18,TRBJ2-1,TGTGCCAGCTCAGCAGGAAGGGGACTAGCGGGGGGCCTTTTGTGGAATGAGCAGTTCTTC,CASSAGRGLAGGLLWNEQFF
TRBD1,NA,TRBV12-3/TRBV12-4,TRBJ1-2,TGTGCCAGCAGTTCGACAGGGAATGGCTACACCTTC,CASSSTGNGYTF
TRBD2,NA,TRBV24-1,TRBJ2-4,TGTGCCACCAGTGATTCGCGGGGGGGAAACATTCAGTACTTC,CATSDSRGGNIQYF
NA,NA,TRBV9,TRBJ1-1,TGTGCCAGCAGCGTAGACACAATGAACACTGAAGCTTTCTTT,CASSVDTMNTEAFF